The 11 T cell receptor beta chains below come from one sample, sequenced in a study of T-cell memory formation after mild COVID-19. TCRdb ran MiXCR on the 5' RACE reads and lists one entry per CDR3 protein. This sample has around 200,000 distinct CDR3 sequences; about 20% occur once, and the top ten carry 23%. Input material: PBMCs or a T cell subset sorted from them (not recorded which). The receptors derive from an adult woman who had mild COVID-19 (a few samples of this study predate the infection). Cell type and time point are not known.

Note on this clonotype: One end of the junction varies from germline; a read error may be responsible. The chain combines TRBV5-1 with TRBJ2-7; tentative D call: TRBD1 (5 bases). The CDR3 has 14 amino acids. Germline V gene sequence: CDR1 SGHRS, CDR2 YFSETQ. For the CDR3, the DNA is TGCGCCAGCAGCTTGGGCCAGGGAAACTACGAGAAGTACTTC. It translates to CASSLGQGNYEKYF.

This chain links TRBV30 with TRBJ2-2; either TRBD1 or TRBD2 may fit D (6 bases each). This CDR3 is built from 13 residues. The V gene's germline CDR1 is GTSNPN and CDR2 SVGIG (reference sequence). V dropped 1 base and J dropped 4 bases, with 7 bases sitting between them. The DNA for the CDR3 is TGTGCCTGGAGTGAGGGGGGCACCGGGGAGCTGTTTTTT. Translating it yields CAWSEGGTGELFF. Full variable domain (outside the CDR3, taken from reference TRBV30 and TRBJ2-2): SQTIHQWPATLVQPVGSPLSLECTVEGTSNPNLYWYRQAAGRGLQLLFYSVGIGQISSEVPQNLSASRPQDRQFILSSKKLLLSDSGFYLCAWSEGGTGELFFGEGSRLTVL.

In its sample, this clonotype was seen a few times. The V call is TRBV20-1, the J call TRBJ1-1; D unclear. The germline V gene has CDR1 DFQATT and CDR2 SNEGSKA (reference sequence). V was pared by 0 bases and J by 1 base, with 21 bases between. This CDR3 region has 18 residues. CDR3 DNA sequence: TGCAGTGCTAGAGATCGGACGGACGTGCGTATCCCGAACACTGAAGCTTTCTTT. Amino acid sequence: CSARDRTDVRIPNTEAFF.

This clonotype was found a few times. This chain connects TRBV7-8 to TRBJ1-4, with a weak D call TRBD1 (5 bases). The CDR3 loop spans 14 amino acids. Germline V lookup: CDR1 SGHVS, CDR2 FQNEAQ. Trimming cost V 2 bases and J 6 bases, with 10 bases left between them. The CDR3 sequence: CASSLYQGDEKLFF. The DNA for the CDR3 is TGTGCCAGCAGCTTATACCAGGGAGATGAAAAACTGTTTTTT. The full variable domain, in which reference TRBV7-8 and TRBJ1-4 provide the parts outside the CDR3, is GAGVSQSPRYKVAKRGQDVALRCDPISGHVSLFWYQQALGQGPEFLTYFQNEAQLDKSGLPSDRFFAERPEGSVSTLKIQRTQQEDSAVYLCASSLYQGDEKLFFGSGTQLSVL.

The V gene is TRBV5-1, the J gene TRBJ2-3; TRBD2 aligns across 11 bases. Germline assignment: CDR1 SGHRS and CDR2 YFSETQ. Trimming removed 0 bases from V and 3 bases from J; junction bases left unmatched: 6. The CDR3 covers 17 residues. CDR3 coding DNA: TGCGCCAGCAGCTTGGACGTACTAGCGGGAGTGACAGATACGCAGTATTTT. It yields the protein CASSLDVLAGVTDTQYF.

This clonotype was seen more than once but under ten times. The chain is built from TRBV7-6 and TRBJ2-7; no firm D call. The germline CDR1 and CDR2 sequences are SGHVS and FNYEAQ. CDR3 length: 14 residues. With 1 base removed from V and 5 bases from J, the gap between germline ends came to 12 bases. The CDR3 coding sequence is TGTGCCAGCAGCTTAGGCGTTAACGCGGACGAGCAGTACTTC. Translation gives CASSLGVNADEQYF.

This clonotype has only a few counts. The chain recombines TRBV12-3 or TRBV12-4 with TRBJ2-1; 7 nucleotides agree with TRBD1. Trimming removed 2 bases from V and 13 bases from J; junction bases left unmatched: 11. The CDR3 is 14 amino acids. The CDR3 reads CASSLTRQGWDQFF. DNA for the CDR3: TGTGCCAGCAGTTTAACCAGACAGGGTTGGGACCAGTTCTTC.

The V and J genes are TRBV24-1 and TRBJ2-3; 8 nucleotides line up with TRBD2. From germline, CDR1 is KGHDR and CDR2 SFDVKD. After removal of 5 bases from V and 2 bases from J, the junction contained 5 bases not matched to a gene. CDR3 length: 15 amino acids. This chain's CDR3 is CATSVLAGPTDTQYF. The CDR3, as DNA: TGTGCCACCAGTGTTTTAGCGGGACCCACAGATACGCAGTATTTT.

The CDR3 DNA sequence: TGTGCCAGCAGTGATTGGGACAGACCTACAGATACGCAGTATTTT. Translation gives CASSDWDRPTDTQYF. The chain combines TRBV25-1 with TRBJ2-3, with 7 bases matching TRBD1. In germline, CDR1 is MGHDK, CDR2 SYGVNS. The ends lost 3 bases at V and 3 bases at J; junction bases unmatched: 6. The CDR3 covers 15 residues.

The J gene is TRBJ2-7, the V gene TRBV5-1; D is uncertain. Germline-derived CDR1 and CDR2 are SGHRS and YFSETQ. V was shortened by 2 bases and J by 2 bases, with 8 bases between the two germline ends. This CDR3 is 13 amino acids long. The CDR3 loop is CASSFGQAYEQYF. In DNA, the CDR3 is TGCGCCAGCAGCTTTGGGCAAGCCTACGAGCAGTACTTC.

The gene calls are TRBV10-3 and TRBJ2-3, with D perhaps TRBD2 (5 bases). Trimming shortened V by 7 bases and J by 6 bases, and 11 bases separated the two germline ends. The CDR3 runs 12 residues. Germline CDR1 reads ENHRY; CDR2 reads SYGVKD. CDR3 DNA: TGTGCCATCACTTCGGGGTCCGATACGCAGTATTTT. It yields the protein CAITSGSDTQYF.